This T cell receptor beta chain was captured by sequencing in a study of blood T cell repertoires in COVID-19. Study-level information: T cells, B-cell-depleted T cells, or PBMCs provided the cDNA or gDNA that served as material.

The CDR3 contains 15 residues. V lost 1 base and J 3 bases, leaving 11 bases between the germline ends. CDR1 and CDR2 from the germline V gene are MGHRA and YSYEKL. TCRdb's table, derived via immunoSEQ multiplex PCR, lists solely in-frame clones and lacks some. The sample carries 200,000 to 250,000 clones, around nine tenths recorded once. V gene TRBV4-1 combines with J gene TRBJ2-3; perhaps TRBD1 as D (5 bases). The sequencing input was peripheral blood. The clonotype originates from a woman between 35 and 50 years old with acute or convalescent COVID-19. The CDR3 loop is CASSQVVRATDTQYF. CDR3 in DNA: TGCGCCAGCAGCCAAGTAGTCAGGGCGACAGATACGCAGTATTTT.